This TCR beta chain was retrieved from a study of graft-versus-host responses after intestinal transplantation. Study information: All recipients got anti-thymocyte globulin induction, then tacrolimus and steroids for roughly three years.

A remark on this clone: The antigen remains undetermined.

Study results and limitations: Maximum circulating GvH clone levels tracked with early post-transplant HvG decreases. GvH clones occurred in recipient marrow; some first appeared in ileum or blood.

Clones were sequenced by immunoSEQ multiplex PCR, and TCRdb holds only the in-frame ones, with some missing. The profile shows 50,000 to 60,000 clones, around 90% of them singletons. This CDR3 comprises 13 residues. V dropped 2 bases and J dropped 8 bases, with 11 bases sitting between them. Germline V gives CDR1 SGHTA, CDR2 FQGNSA. V and J are TRBV7-2 and TRBJ2-3; D gene uncertain. This TCR was recovered from a human donor who was the organ donor for an intestinal transplant. Sequencing was performed on unstimulated CD4+ T cells sorted from spleen or lymph node cells, taken before transplant. CDR3 bases: TGTGCCAGCAGCTTAACTCCGTCCGGTACGCAGTATTTT. Amino acids: CASSLTPSGTQYF.